This entry lists 32 T cell receptor beta chains sequenced from one sample in a study of somatic mutations in cytotoxic T cells in rheumatoid arthritis (TCRdb year 2017). Library creation used the immunoSEQ multiplex PCR assay. Here the immuneACCESS table is served through TCRdb, limited to in-frame sequences with V and J called. Missing clones are a known gap in these copies; in checked studies unresolved V genes cover under half, and the rest lacks a known reason. Here the sample has 15,000 to 20,000 clones; around 70% occur a single time. The ten largest clones take up about 20% of the sample. The specimen was CD8+ T cells sorted from blood. These receptors were collected from an older woman in good health.

This clone appeared once. The chain employs TRBV5-1 and TRBJ1-1; perhaps TRBD1 as D (6 bases). The CDR3 contains 14 residues. The germline gives CDR1 SGHRS, CDR2 YFSETQ. V was trimmed by 4 bases and J by 4 bases, leaving 14 bases between them. The CDR3 reads CASSGGHRSTEAFF. In nucleotides, the CDR3 is TGCGCCAGCAGCGGGGGGCATCGGAGCACTGAAGCTTTCTTT.

The chain combines TRBV5-6 with TRBJ2-4; D call uncertain. Germline CDR1 SGHDT, CDR2 YYEEEE. There are 15 residues in the CDR3. V was cut by 4 bases and J by 9 bases, with 20 bases left in between. CDR3 DNA sequence: TGTGCCAGCAGCCGGAGATGGGGTGGCTGGGGCATTCAGTACTTC. It codes for CASSRRWGGWGIQYF.

This clone occurred once. The chain couples TRBV27 to TRBJ1-5, with 7 bases fitting TRBD1. The germline V gene has CDR1 MNHEY and CDR2 SMNVEV (reference sequence). V lost 0 bases to trimming and J lost 1 base; unmatched junction nucleotides: 3. CDR3 size: 16 residues. The CDR3 reads CASSLSGQQSNQPQHF. The CDR3 DNA sequence: TGTGCCAGCAGTTTATCGGGACAGCAGAGCAATCAGCCCCAGCATTTT.

The chain combines TRBV19 with TRBJ1-2, with TRBD1 matching 7 bases. Trimming removed 5 bases from V and 6 bases from J; junction bases left unmatched: 9. The length of the CDR3 is 14 residues. Germline assignment: CDR1 LNHDA and CDR2 SQIVND (reference sequence). The CDR3 protein is CASSPGQLFDGYTF. The CDR3 nucleotides read TGTGCCAGTAGTCCGGGACAGTTATTCGATGGCTACACCTTC.

This clone has a single count. The chain is built from TRBV6-1 and TRBJ2-7, with 8 bases aligning to TRBD2. The V gene's germline CDR1 is MNHNS and CDR2 SASEGT. The CDR3 length is 15 residues. Losses at the gene ends were 7 bases for V and 1 base for J; bases not matched to a gene: 9. The CDR3 DNA sequence: TGTGCCAGCACTCCGGGAGGGGGTTCGTCCTACGAGCAGTACTTC. This gives the protein CASTPGGGSSYEQYF.

The chain carries TRBV19 and TRBJ1-1, with 7 bases matching TRBD1. From germline, CDR1 is LNHDA and CDR2 SQIVND (reference sequence). The CDR3 sequence is 12 residues long. After removal of 3 bases from V and 8 bases from J, the junction contained 3 bases not matched to a gene. The CDR3 spells CASSIGTAEAFF. As DNA, the CDR3 is TGTGCCAGTAGTATCGGGACAGCCGAAGCTTTCTTT. Full variable domain (missing parts from reference TRBV19 and TRBJ1-1): DGGITQSPKYLFRKEGQNVTLSCEQNLNHDAMYWYRQDPGQGLRLIYYSQIVNDFQKGDIAEGYSVSREKKESFPLTVTSAQKNPTAFYLCASSIGTAEAFFGQGTRLTVV.

The J gene is TRBJ1-2, the V gene TRBV7-9, with TRBD1 matching over 8 bases. V was pared by 8 bases and J by 4 bases, with 12 bases of the junction left unmatched. The CDR3 covers 15 residues. Germline V gene lookup returns CDR1 SEHNR and CDR2 FQNEAQ (reference sequence). CDR3 DNA sequence: TGTGCCAGCGGGACAGGCGTGGGATTGATCTATGGCTACACCTTC. It codes for CASGTGVGLIYGYTF.

The rearrangement joins TRBV4-1 to TRBJ1-1, with D unclear. Germline V lookup: CDR1 MGHRA, CDR2 YSYEKL. The V end lost 1 base, the J end lost 6 bases, and 9 bases lay between the germline ends. This CDR3 comprises 13 residues. This CDR3 reads CASSQVGRPEAFF. CDR3 coding DNA: TGCGCCAGCAGCCAAGTGGGCCGTCCTGAAGCTTTCTTT.

The gene calls are TRBV9 and TRBJ2-7; possible D gene TRBD2, 6 bases. The CDR3 runs 14 residues. V was cut by 2 bases and J by 6 bases, with 15 bases left in between. Germline CDR1 SGDLS, CDR2 YYNGEE. The CDR3 loop reads CASSVGLGTLEQYF. The CDR3 DNA sequence: TGTGCCAGCAGCGTGGGACTCGGGACGCTCGAGCAGTACTTC.

The count of this clone is one. The chain carries TRBV18 and TRBJ1-1, with TRBD1 matching 7 bases. Per the germline V gene, CDR1 is KGHSH and CDR2 is LQKENI. The ends lost 6 bases at V and 0 bases at J; junction bases unmatched: 10. This CDR3 region has 16 residues. CDR3 nucleotides: TGTGCCAGCTCCCATATCTGGACAGGAATGAACACTGAAGCTTTCTTT. As protein: CASSHIWTGMNTEAFF.

The chain combines TRBV5-6 with TRBJ2-5; 7 bases align to TRBD2. CDR1 is SGHDT and CDR2 is YYEEEE in the germline V gene. With V trimmed by 2 bases and J by 2 bases, 6 bases remained unmatched. The CDR3 runs 15 residues. Here the CDR3 DNA reads TGTGCCAGCAGCTTCATAGCGGGCGCACAAGAGACCCAGTACTTC. Translated, it gives CASSFIAGAQETQYF.

CDR3 sequence (DNA): TGTGCCAGCAGCGTGGGAAGGGACACCGGGGAGCTGTTTTTT. It is translated as CASSVGRDTGELFF. The V and J genes are TRBV7-7 and TRBJ2-2; unclear D gene. V gave up 5 bases and J gave up 3 bases, with 10 bases separating them. There are 14 residues in the CDR3. Per the germline V gene, CDR1 is SSHAT and CDR2 is FNYEAQ (reference sequence). Full variable domain (rest looked up from reference TRBV7-7 and TRBJ2-2): GAGVSQSPRYKVTKRGQDVTLRCDPISSHATLYWYQQALGQGPEFLTYFNYEAQPDKSGLPSDRFSAERPEGSISTLTIQRTEQRDSAMYRCASSVGRDTGELFFGEGSRLTVL.

This clone was detected once. This chain uses TRBV7-9 with TRBJ1-2; D might be TRBD1 (5 bases). This CDR3 spans 14 amino acids. Looked up from germline, CDR1 is SEHNR and CDR2 is FQNEAQ (reference sequence). Trimming shortened V by 6 bases and J by 8 bases, and 19 bases separated the two germline ends. The CDR3 protein is CASRVTGEQEGYTF. For the CDR3, the DNA is TGTGCCAGCAGGGTGACGGGAGAACAGGAGGGCTACACCTTC.

This clone has only one observation. The CDR3 loop is CASSQWDSNQPQHF. The CDR3 DNA sequence: TGTGCCAGCAGCCAATGGGACAGCAATCAGCCCCAGCATTTT. The chain recombines TRBV7-9 with TRBJ1-5; TRBD1 might be the D (5 bases). V gave up 5 bases and J gave up 1 base, with 9 bases separating them. The CDR3 covers 14 residues. Germline values: CDR1 SEHNR, CDR2 FQNEAQ (reference sequence).

The gene calls are TRBV9 and TRBJ1-1; D call uncertain. The V end was cut by 0 bases, the J end by 6 bases, with 6 bases between. The CDR3 sequence is 12 residues long. The germline gives CDR1 SGDLS, CDR2 YYNGEE. The CDR3 nucleotides read TGTGCCAGCAGCGTAGGGCCAGCTGAAGCTTTCTTT. Amino acid sequence: CASSVGPAEAFF. The full variable domain, in which reference TRBV9 and TRBJ1-1 provide the parts outside the CDR3, is DSGVTQTPKHLITATGQRVTLRCSPRSGDLSVYWYQQSLDQGLQFLIQYYNGEERAKGNILERFSAQQFPDLHSELNLSSLELGDSALYFCASSVGPAEAFFGQGTRLTVV.

V and J are TRBV7-9 and TRBJ2-7, with D uncertain. Germline CDR1 is SEHNR and CDR2 is FQNEAQ (reference sequence). The CDR3 is 12 amino acids. The V end was cut by 4 bases, the J end by 5 bases, with 9 bases between. CDR3 DNA: TGTGCCAGCAGCTGGGGTAGGGACGAGCAGTACTTC. It yields the protein CASSWGRDEQYF.

The chain couples TRBV2 to TRBJ2-1, with D perhaps matching TRBD2 (6 bases). V was shortened by 7 bases and J by 0 bases, with 16 bases between the two germline ends. Germline CDR1 SNHLY, CDR2 FYNNEI. This CDR3 has 16 residues. The CDR3 region is CASIGAGGGSYNEQFF. In DNA, the CDR3 is TGTGCCAGCATCGGGGCCGGGGGAGGCTCCTACAATGAGCAGTTCTTC.

As to this clone: Other DNA sequences in this specimen translate into the identical CDR3. V and J are TRBV27 and TRBJ2-7; a possible D gene is TRBD1 (6 bases). CDR1 and CDR2 from the germline V gene are MNHEY and SMNVEV (reference sequence). The ends were cut back, 4 bases at V and 5 bases at J, with 9 bases in the middle. CDR3 length equals 12 residues. CDR3: CASSSGQHEQYF. The CDR3 DNA is TGTGCCAGCAGTTCGGGACAACACGAGCAGTACTTC.

The chain has TRBV7-6 and TRBJ2-5, with a possible D match to TRBD2 (6 bases). V lost 5 bases to trimming and J lost 9 bases, with 10 bases between them. The germline gives CDR1 SGHVS, CDR2 FNYEAQ. The CDR3 totals 11 residues. The CDR3 spells CASSPGGAQYF. The CDR3 DNA sequence: TGTGCCAGCAGCCCCGGAGGGGCCCAGTACTTC.

This clone was seen a few times. The chain has TRBV7-9 and TRBJ2-7; 9 bases match TRBD2. V was clipped by 1 base and J by 2 bases; unmatched bases: 6. This CDR3 comprises 16 residues. The germline V gene encodes CDR1 SEHNR and CDR2 FQNEAQ (reference sequence). The CDR3 DNA reads as TGTGCCAGCAGCTTAGGACCGGCGGGAGGGCCCTACGAGCAGTACTTC. Its protein product is CASSLGPAGGPYEQYF.

The rearrangement joins TRBV19 to TRBJ1-1; D uncertain. The germline CDR1 and CDR2 sequences are LNHDA and SQIVND (reference sequence). V lost 8 bases, J lost 4 bases, and 14 bases lay in between. The CDR3 is made up of 13 amino acids. CDR3 loop: CASLRSGGTEAFF. For the CDR3, the DNA is TGTGCCAGTTTGAGGTCGGGCGGCACTGAAGCTTTCTTT.

This clone has just one count. This chain connects TRBV9 to TRBJ2-6; D gene ambiguous. V was shortened by 4 bases and J by 2 bases, with 10 bases between the two germline ends. There are 15 residues in the CDR3. The germline gives CDR1 SGDLS, CDR2 YYNGEE. CDR3 nucleotides: TGTGCCAGCAGCTTGAGCTCTGCTGGGGCCAACGTCCTGACTTTC. Its translation is CASSLSSAGANVLTF.

V usage is TRBV30 and J usage is TRBJ1-2; 8 bases line up with TRBD1. The CDR3 sequence is 14 residues long. With 7 bases clipped from V and 0 bases from J, the junction kept 7 bases outside the gene matches. Germline CDR1 reads GTSNPN; CDR2 reads SVGIG (reference sequence). DNA for the CDR3: TGTGCCTTGAAGACAGGGGAAGCTAACTATGGCTACACCTTC. Translation: CALKTGEANYGYTF.

The V call is TRBV27, the J call TRBJ1-5, with D uncertain. The ends were cut back, 3 bases at V and 4 bases at J, with 10 bases in the middle. CDR1 is MNHEY, CDR2 SMNVEV, per germline (reference sequence). The CDR3 consists of 14 residues. The CDR3 region has the DNA TGTGCCAGCAGTTTGTCCTCATTTAATCAGCCCCAGCATTTT. Amino acids: CASSLSSFNQPQHF.

V and J are TRBV11-2 and TRBJ1-2; 11 nucleotides align to TRBD1. The CDR3 has 15 amino acids. Germline CDR1 is SGHAT and CDR2 is FQNNGV. V gave up 5 bases and J gave up 6 bases; unmatched junction bases: 8. CDR3 loop: CASSARTGGGDGYTF. The CDR3 nucleotides read TGTGCCAGCAGCGCTCGGACAGGGGGCGGGGATGGCTACACCTTC.

The CDR3 DNA reads as TGTGCCAGCAGTGTGAACCAGGCAACCACTGAAGCTTTCTTT. This gives the protein CASSVNQATTEAFF. The chain employs TRBV6-1 and TRBJ1-1; no firm D call. The CDR3 consists of 14 residues. From germline, CDR1 is MNHNS and CDR2 SASEGT. V was trimmed by 4 bases and J by 4 bases, leaving 13 bases between them.

This clone was seen a few times. This chain links TRBV29-1 with TRBJ1-1, with no clear D. The germline V gene encodes CDR1 SQVTM and CDR2 ANQGSEA. The CDR3 has 13 amino acids. Trimming took off 5 bases at V and 5 bases at J, with 15 bases between the two ends. CDR3 nucleotide sequence: TGCAGCGTTCTATGGGGATCAGTAACTGAAGCTTTCTTT. Amino acids: CSVLWGSVTEAFF.

This clone was counted once. The chain employs TRBV5-6 and TRBJ2-7; TRBD2 might be the D (5 bases). CDR3 length equals 16 residues. Trimming pared 0 bases from V and 7 bases from J, leaving 20 bases between. Germline CDR1 reads SGHDT; CDR2 reads YYEEEE. The CDR3 is CASSLAGGGLGREQYF. As DNA, the CDR3 is TGTGCCAGCAGCTTGGCCGGCGGAGGCTTGGGTAGGGAGCAGTACTTC.

V and J are TRBV2 and TRBJ2-1, with TRBD2 matching 10 bases. V shed 2 bases, J shed 2 bases, and the junction held 12 bases outside the gene matches. CDR1 is SNHLY and CDR2 is FYNNEI in the germline V gene. CDR3 length: 19 residues. This CDR3 is CASSEPSSGRADPYNEQFF. The CDR3 DNA reads as TGTGCCAGCAGTGAACCATCCAGCGGGAGGGCCGACCCCTACAATGAGCAGTTCTTC.

The chain uses TRBV11-1 and TRBJ2-1; 14 positions agree with TRBD2. CDR3 size: 16 residues. V dropped 4 bases and J dropped 8; count of bases not matched to a gene: 7. The germline V gene encodes CDR1 SGHAT and CDR2 FQDESV (reference sequence). Here the CDR3 reads CASSSPGTSGSYEQFF. The CDR3 bases are TGTGCCAGCAGCTCGCCCGGGACTAGCGGGAGTTATGAGCAGTTCTTC.

The count of this clone is one. The CDR3 is CASSLSRSGPRSYTF. The CDR3 coding sequence is TGTGCCAGCAGTTTGTCTCGGTCGGGGCCCAGGAGCTACACCTTC. V and J are TRBV27 and TRBJ1-2; TRBD1 might be the D (5 bases). Trimming cost V 3 bases and J 9 bases, with 20 bases left between them. The CDR3 runs 15 residues. Germline assignment: CDR1 MNHEY and CDR2 SMNVEV (reference sequence).

This chain connects TRBV30 to TRBJ2-1; D may match TRBD1 or TRBD2 (6 bases each). CDR1 and CDR2 from the germline V gene are GTSNPN and SVGIG (reference sequence). With 1 base removed from V and 8 bases from J, the gap between germline ends came to 18 bases. The CDR3 is 15 residues long. CDR3 residues: CAWSGGTQTGDEQFF. The CDR3, as DNA: TGTGCCTGGAGTGGCGGGACACAGACGGGGGATGAGCAGTTCTTC.